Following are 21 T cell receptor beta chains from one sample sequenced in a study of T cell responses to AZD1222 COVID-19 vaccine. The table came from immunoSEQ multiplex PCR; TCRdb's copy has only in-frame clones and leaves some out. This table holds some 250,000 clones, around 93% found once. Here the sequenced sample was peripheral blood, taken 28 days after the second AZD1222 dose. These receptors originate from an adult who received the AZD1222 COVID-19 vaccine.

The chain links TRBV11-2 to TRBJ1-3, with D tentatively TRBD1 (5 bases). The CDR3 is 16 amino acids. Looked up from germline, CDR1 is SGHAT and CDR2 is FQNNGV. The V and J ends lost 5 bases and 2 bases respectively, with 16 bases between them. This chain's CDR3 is CASSPPWDSPGNTIYF. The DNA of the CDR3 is TGTGCCAGCAGCCCCCCCTGGGACTCTCCTGGAAACACCATATATTTT.

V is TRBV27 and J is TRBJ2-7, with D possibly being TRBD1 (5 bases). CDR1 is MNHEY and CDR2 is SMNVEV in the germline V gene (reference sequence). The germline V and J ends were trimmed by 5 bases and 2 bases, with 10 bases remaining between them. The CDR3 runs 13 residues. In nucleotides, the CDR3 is TGTGCCAGCAGTCCTTGGGGCCCCTACGAGCAGTACTTC. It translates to CASSPWGPYEQYF.

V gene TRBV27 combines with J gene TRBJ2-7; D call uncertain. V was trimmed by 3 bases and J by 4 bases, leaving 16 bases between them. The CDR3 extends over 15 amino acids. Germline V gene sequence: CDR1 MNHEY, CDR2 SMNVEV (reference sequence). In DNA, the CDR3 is TGTGCCAGCAGTTTTAGTAGGACGGCTGCTTACGAGCAGTACTTC. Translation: CASSFSRTAAYEQYF.

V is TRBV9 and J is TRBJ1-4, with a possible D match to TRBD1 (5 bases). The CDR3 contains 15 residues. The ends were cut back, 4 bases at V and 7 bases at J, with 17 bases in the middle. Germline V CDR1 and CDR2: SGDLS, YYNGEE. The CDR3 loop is CASSPAWAQGEKLFF. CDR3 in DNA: TGTGCCAGCAGCCCCGCGTGGGCGCAGGGTGAAAAACTGTTTTTT.

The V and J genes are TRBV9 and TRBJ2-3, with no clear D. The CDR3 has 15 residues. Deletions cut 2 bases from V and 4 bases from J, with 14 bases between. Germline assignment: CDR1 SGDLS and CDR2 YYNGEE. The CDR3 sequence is CASSVQVAGSDTQYF. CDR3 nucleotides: TGTGCCAGCAGCGTGCAGGTAGCTGGGTCAGATACGCAGTATTTT.

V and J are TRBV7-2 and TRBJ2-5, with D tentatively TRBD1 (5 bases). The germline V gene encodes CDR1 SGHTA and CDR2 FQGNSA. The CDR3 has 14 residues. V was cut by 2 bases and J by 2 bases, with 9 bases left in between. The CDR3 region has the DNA TGTGCCAGCAGCTTACAGGGTTCTCAAGAGACCCAGTACTTC. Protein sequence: CASSLQGSQETQYF.

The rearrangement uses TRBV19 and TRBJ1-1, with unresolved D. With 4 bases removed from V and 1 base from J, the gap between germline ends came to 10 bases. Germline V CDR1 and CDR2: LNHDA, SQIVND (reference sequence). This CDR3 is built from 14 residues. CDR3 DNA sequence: TGTGCCAGTAGTACGACACAACCGAACACTGAAGCTTTCTTT. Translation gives CASSTTQPNTEAFF.

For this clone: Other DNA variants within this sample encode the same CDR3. As DNA, the CDR3 is TGTGCCAGCAGTTTAGGGGCCCATTACGAGCAGTACTTC. Translation: CASSLGAHYEQYF. The V gene is TRBV12-3 or TRBV12-4, the J gene TRBJ2-7, with unresolved D. V was pared by 1 base and J by 4 bases, with 8 bases between. This CDR3 spans 13 amino acids.

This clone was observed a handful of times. The CDR3 sequence: CASSEKGDLPQHF. The CDR3 DNA follows: TGTGCCAGCAGTGAAAAAGGGGACTTGCCCCAGCATTTT. This chain connects TRBV6-1 to TRBJ1-5, with a weak D call TRBD1 (5 bases). V was trimmed by 2 bases and J by 9 bases, leaving 11 bases between them. CDR3 length: 13 amino acids. Germline CDR1 is MNHNS and CDR2 is SASEGT.

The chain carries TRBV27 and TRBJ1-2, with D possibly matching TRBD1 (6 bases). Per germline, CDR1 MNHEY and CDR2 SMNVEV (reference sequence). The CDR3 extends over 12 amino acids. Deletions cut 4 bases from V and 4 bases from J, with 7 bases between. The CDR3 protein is CASSSQGYGYTF. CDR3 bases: TGTGCCAGCAGTTCACAGGGCTATGGCTACACCTTC.

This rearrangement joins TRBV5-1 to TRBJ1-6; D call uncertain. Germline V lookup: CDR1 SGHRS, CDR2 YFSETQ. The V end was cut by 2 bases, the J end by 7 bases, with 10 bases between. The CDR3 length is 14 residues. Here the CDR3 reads CASSFNFRNSPLHF. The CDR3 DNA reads TGCGCCAGCAGCTTCAATTTTAGGAATTCACCCCTCCACTTT.

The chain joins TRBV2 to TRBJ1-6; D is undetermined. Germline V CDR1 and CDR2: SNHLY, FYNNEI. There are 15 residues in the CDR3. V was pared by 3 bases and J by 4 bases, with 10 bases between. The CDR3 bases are TGTGCCAGCAGTGAGGGGAATCGGTATAATTCACCCCTCCACTTT. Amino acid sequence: CASSEGNRYNSPLHF.

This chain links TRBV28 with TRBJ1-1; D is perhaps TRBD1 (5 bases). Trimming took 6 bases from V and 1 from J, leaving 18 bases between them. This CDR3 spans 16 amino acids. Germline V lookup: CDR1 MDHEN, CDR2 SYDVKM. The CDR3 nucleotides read TGTGCCAGCAGACCCGTAGCGGGGCCGAGGAACACTGAAGCTTTCTTT. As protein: CASRPVAGPRNTEAFF.

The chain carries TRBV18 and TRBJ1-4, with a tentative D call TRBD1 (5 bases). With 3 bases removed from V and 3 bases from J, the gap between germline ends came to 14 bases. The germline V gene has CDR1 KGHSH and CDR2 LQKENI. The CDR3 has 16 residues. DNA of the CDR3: TGTGCCAGCTCACCTATCCAGGGAGGCGCTAATGAAAAACTGTTTTTT. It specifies CASSPIQGGANEKLFF.

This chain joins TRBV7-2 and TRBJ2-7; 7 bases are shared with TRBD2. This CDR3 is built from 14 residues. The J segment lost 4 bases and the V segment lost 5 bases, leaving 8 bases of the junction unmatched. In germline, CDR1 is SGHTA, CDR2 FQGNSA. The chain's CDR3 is CASSPAGAGYEQYF. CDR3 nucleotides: TGTGCCAGCAGCCCGGCGGGAGCCGGGTACGAGCAGTACTTC.

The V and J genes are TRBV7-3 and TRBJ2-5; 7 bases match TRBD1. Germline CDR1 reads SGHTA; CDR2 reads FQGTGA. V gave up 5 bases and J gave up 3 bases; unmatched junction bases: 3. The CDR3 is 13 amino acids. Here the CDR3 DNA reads TGTGCCAGCAGCCGGGACAGCAAAGAGACCCAGTACTTC. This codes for CASSRDSKETQYF.

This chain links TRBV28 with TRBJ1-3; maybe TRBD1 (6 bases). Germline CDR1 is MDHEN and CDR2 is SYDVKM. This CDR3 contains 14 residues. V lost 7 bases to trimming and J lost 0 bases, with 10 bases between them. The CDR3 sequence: CASTYRVSGNTIYF. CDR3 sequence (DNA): TGTGCCAGCACCTACAGGGTCTCTGGAAACACCATATATTTT.

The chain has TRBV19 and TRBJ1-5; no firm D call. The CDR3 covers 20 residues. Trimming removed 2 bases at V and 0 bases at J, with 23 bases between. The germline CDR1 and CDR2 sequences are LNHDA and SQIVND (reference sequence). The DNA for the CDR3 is TGTGCCAGTAGTATAAGCAATAACCTCAATCCCAATTATAGCAATCAGCCCCAGCATTTT. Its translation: CASSISNNLNPNYSNQPQHF. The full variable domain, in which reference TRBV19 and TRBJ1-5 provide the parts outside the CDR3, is DGGITQSPKYLFRKEGQNVTLSCEQNLNHDAMYWYRQDPGQGLRLIYYSQIVNDFQKGDIAEGYSVSREKKESFPLTVTSAQKNPTAFYLCASSISNNLNPNYSNQPQHFGDGTRLSIL.

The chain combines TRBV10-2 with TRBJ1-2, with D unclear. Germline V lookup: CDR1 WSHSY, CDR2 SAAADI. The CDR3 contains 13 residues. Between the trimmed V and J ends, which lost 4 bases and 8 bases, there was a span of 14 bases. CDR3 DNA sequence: TGCGCCAGCAGTGCCGGCTCGAAAGGGGGCTACACCTTC. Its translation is CASSAGSKGGYTF.

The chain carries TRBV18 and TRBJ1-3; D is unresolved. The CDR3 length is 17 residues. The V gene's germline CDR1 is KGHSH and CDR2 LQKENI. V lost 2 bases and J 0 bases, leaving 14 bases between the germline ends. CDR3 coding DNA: TGTGCCAGCTCACCAACCCGCGACGTCTACTCTGGAAACACCATATATTTT. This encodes CASSPTRDVYSGNTIYF.

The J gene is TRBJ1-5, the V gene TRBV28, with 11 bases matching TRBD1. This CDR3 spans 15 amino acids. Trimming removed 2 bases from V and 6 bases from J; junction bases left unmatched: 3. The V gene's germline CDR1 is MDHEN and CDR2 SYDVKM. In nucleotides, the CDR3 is TGTGCCAGCAGTTTAAGGACAGGGGGCAGTCAGCCCCAGCATTTT. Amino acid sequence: CASSLRTGGSQPQHF. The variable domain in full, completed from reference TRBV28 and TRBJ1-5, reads DVKVTQSSRYLVKRTGEKVFLECVQDMDHENMFWYRQDPGLGLRLIYFSYDVKMKEKGDIPEGYSVSREKKERFSLILESASTNQTSMYLCASSLRTGGSQPQHFGDGTRLSIL.